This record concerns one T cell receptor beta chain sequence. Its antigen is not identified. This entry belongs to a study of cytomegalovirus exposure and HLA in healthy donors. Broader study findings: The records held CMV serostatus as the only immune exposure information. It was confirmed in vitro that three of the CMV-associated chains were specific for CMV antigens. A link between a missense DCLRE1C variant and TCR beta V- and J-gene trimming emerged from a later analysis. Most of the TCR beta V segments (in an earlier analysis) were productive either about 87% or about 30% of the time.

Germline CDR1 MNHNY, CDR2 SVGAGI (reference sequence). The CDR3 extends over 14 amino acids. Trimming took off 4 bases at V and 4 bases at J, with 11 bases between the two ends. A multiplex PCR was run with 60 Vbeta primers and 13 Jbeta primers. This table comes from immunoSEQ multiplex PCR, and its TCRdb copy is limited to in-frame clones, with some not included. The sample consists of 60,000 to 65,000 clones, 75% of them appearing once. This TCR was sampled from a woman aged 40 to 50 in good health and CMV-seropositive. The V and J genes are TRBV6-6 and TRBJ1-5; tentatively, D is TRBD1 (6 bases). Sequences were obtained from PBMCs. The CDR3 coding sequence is TGTGCCAGCAGTTCCAGGGGTTCGAATCAGCCCCAGCATTTT. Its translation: CASSSRGSNQPQHF.